The sequence of this T cell receptor (beta chain) was determined in a study of TET2 disruption in CD19-targeted CAR T cells (dated by TCRdb to between 2018 and 2020). For the study in its entirety: Sample numbers were set by the original clinical trial design and sample availability, with no additional inclusion criteria. Findings and caveats that apply to the study as a whole: The conclusions drawn about the patient's CAR T cells were based on extensive analysis of just one subject.

Germline trimming amounts to 3 bases on V and 2 bases on J, with 7 as the count of junction bases outside the gene matches. The CDR3 numbers 18 residues from cysteine through phenylalanine. The CDR3 was read in part: 45 bases, with the frame set at base 1. The germline V gene specifies SGDLS as CDR1 and YYNGEE as CDR2. The immunoSEQ assay was used for deep sequencing of the TCR beta chain. The paper's data handling went like this. Clonotype frequencies were computed using only productive TCR beta rearrangements. TCRdb provides this immuneACCESS table in a form limited to in-frame rearrangements. Some clones are lacking; in checked studies, under half of them reflect an unresolved V gene, and why the rest are absent is not known. The V and J calls and clone size come from that table; D and trimming were worked out from the DNA. This sample's table contains tens of thousands of clones. The ten biggest clones cover less than 2% of the sample.

The treatment or condition label, as the study defines it: autologous CTL019 cells: CD19 CAR with 4-1BB and CD3 zeta domains. TCR zeta and 4-1BB costimulatory signaling domains were incorporated into the CD19 CAR. Leukapheresis was used to collect T cells from peripheral blood for manufacturing CTL019. The DNeasy Blood and Tissue Kit was used to extract genomic DNA from pre-infusion T cells, peripheral blood, or sorted post-infusion T cells. About this clone: Its antigen is currently not known. Read data end 3 residues before the CDR3 end; the end is taken from the germline J gene.

The chain links TRBV9 with TRBJ2-3, with 15 junctional bases fitting TRBD2. This clonotype was obtained from a man between 65 and 79 years old with chronic lymphocytic leukemia. The input for sequencing was CD8- CAR+ T cells sorted from cultured blood T cells, taken for CD19 CAR T cell therapy. Interpreted using the paper, the cell subset or site label stands for: CD8-negative CAR-positive T cells from the infusion product. Partial CDR3 DNA: TGTGCCAGCAGCGCCGGGACTAGCGGGGGGACCTTCACAGATACG. The encoded protein is CASSAGTSGGTFTDT. Given in full, the CDR3 is CASSAGTSGGTFTDTQYF.